What follows is one TCR beta chain and its context. Its antigen is unknown. Researchers ran the PCR with 60 Vbeta and 13 Jbeta primers. Repertoires were generated with immunoSEQ multiplex PCR, while TCRdb's copy carries only in-frame clones and drops some. The data contain 150,000 to 200,000 clones, about 72% of them singletons. This CDR3 contains 16 residues. Germline V lookup: CDR1 SGHAT, CDR2 FQDESV (reference sequence). Trimming pared 6 bases from V and 6 bases from J, leaving 22 bases between. This record belongs to a study of cytomegalovirus exposure and HLA in healthy donors. Study findings and constraints: Productive rates of about 90% or about 30% were seen for most TCR beta V segments in an earlier analysis.

Regarding donors, all were healthy bone marrow donors. The receptor was isolated from a man aged 30-40 years in good health and CMV-seropositive. This chain links TRBV11-1 with TRBJ2-3, with D perhaps TRBD2 (6 bases). The sequenced material came from PBMCs. CDR3 region: CASREGTLARQDTQYF. The DNA of the CDR3 is TGTGCCAGCAGGGAGGGGACCCTAGCGCGGCAGGATACGCAGTATTTT.